Shown below are 24 T cell receptor beta chains from a single sample sequenced in a study of identical twins. TCRdb itself ran the 5' RACE reads through MiXCR, one entry per CDR3 protein. The sample shows 250,000 or so distinct CDR3 sequences, about an eighth of them seen only once. A further study also used this sample, focusing on yellow fever vaccine responses in identical twins.

The specimen was memory (CD45RO+) T cells sorted from blood. These receptors all come from a woman between 18 and 29 years old in good health.

This clonotype was seen only a few times. This chain links TRBV20-1 with TRBJ2-3, with D perhaps TRBD1 or TRBD2 (5 bases each). Germline CDR1 is DFQATT and CDR2 is SNEGSKA (reference sequence). CDR3 size: 12 residues. V was clipped by 0 bases and J by 13 bases, with 14 bases between them. CDR3 DNA: TGCAGTGCTAGAGAGGGGGATTCATGGAAGTATTTT. It specifies CSAREGDSWKYF.

The V gene is TRBV20-1, the J gene TRBJ2-5; D remains ambiguous. CDR3 length: 15 amino acids. V gave up 2 bases and J gave up 5 bases, with 18 bases separating them. Germline V gene data show CDR1 as DFQATT and CDR2 as SNEGSKA (reference sequence). The DNA for the CDR3 is TGCAGTGCTAGACCCCCCACGGAAGGGATGGAGACCCAGTACTTC. This gives the protein CSARPPTEGMETQYF.

V is TRBV24-1 and J is TRBJ2-2; D may be TRBD1 (5 bases). V was cut by 4 bases and J by 0 bases, with 11 bases left in between. CDR1 and CDR2 (germline): KGHDR, SFDVKD. This CDR3 has 16 residues. This CDR3 is CATSDPGRSNTGELFF. The CDR3, as DNA: TGTGCCACCAGTGACCCAGGGCGATCGAACACCGGGGAGCTGTTTTTT.

This clonotype was seen a few times. The J gene is TRBJ2-2, the V gene TRBV10-2; no clear D. This CDR3 is 13 amino acids long. Germline V gene lookup returns CDR1 WSHSY and CDR2 SAAADI. Deletions cut 6 bases from V and 4 bases from J, with 9 bases between. CDR3 nucleotides: TGCGCCAGCAGGGTCATCGGCACCGGGGAGCTGTTTTTT. Translated, it gives CASRVIGTGELFF.

The CDR3 here is CASSHADRSNYGYTF. CDR3 DNA sequence: TGTGCCAGCAGCCATGCGGACAGGTCTAACTATGGCTACACCTTC. This rearrangement joins TRBV3-1 to TRBJ1-2; 7 bases fit TRBD1. Germline CDR1 reads LGHDT; CDR2 reads YNNKEL (reference sequence). This CDR3 has 15 residues. V lost 3 bases to trimming and J lost 0 bases; unmatched junction nucleotides: 4. The full variable domain, with the rest looked up from reference TRBV3-1 and TRBJ1-2, is DTAVSQTPKYLVTQMGNDKSIKCEQNLGHDTMYWYKQDSKKFLKIMFSYNNKELIINETVPNRFSPKSPDKAHLNLHINSLELGDSAVYFCASSHADRSNYGYTFGSGTRLTVV.

This clonotype turned up a few times. The chain combines TRBV7-2 with TRBJ2-1; possibly TRBD1 for D (5 bases). Per the germline V gene, CDR1 is SGHTA and CDR2 is FQGNSA. Trimming cost V 4 bases and J 7 bases, with 17 bases left between them. The CDR3 consists of 15 residues. The CDR3 DNA reads TGTGCCAGCAGCTCTATCGGACAAAACCTTAATGAGCAGTTCTTC. Residues: CASSSIGQNLNEQFF.

The V gene is TRBV20-1, the J gene TRBJ2-1; D uncertain. The V end was cut by 2 bases, the J end by 3 bases, with 8 bases between. CDR3 size: 13 residues. Germline assignment: CDR1 DFQATT and CDR2 SNEGSKA (reference sequence). The CDR3 DNA follows: TGCAGTGCTAGACGAGACTTCTACAATGAGCAGTTCTTC. Residues: CSARRDFYNEQFF.

The V call is TRBV11-2, the J call TRBJ2-2, with a tentative D call TRBD1 (6 bases). The germline V and J ends were trimmed by 5 bases and 3 bases, with 13 bases remaining between them. Germline lookup yields CDR1 SGHAT and CDR2 FQNNGV. CDR3 size: 15 residues. CDR3 bases: TGTGCCAGCAGCCCGGACAGAGACTACACCGGGGAGCTGTTTTTT. It is translated as CASSPDRDYTGELFF. The complete variable domain, with remaining parts taken from reference TRBV11-2 and TRBJ2-2, reads EAGVAQSPRYKIIEKRQSVAFWCNPISGHATLYWYQQILGQGPKLLIQFQNNGVVDDSQLPKDRFSAERLKGVDSTLKIQPAKLEDSAVYLCASSPDRDYTGELFFGEGSRLTVL.

In this sample, this clonotype turned up a few times. This rearrangement joins TRBV18 to TRBJ2-1, with 11 bases that match TRBD2. V gave up 1 base and J gave up 4 bases; unmatched junction bases: 3. This CDR3 has 16 amino acids. Germline CDR1 reads KGHSH; CDR2 reads LQKENI. The CDR3 nucleotides read TGTGCCAGCTCACCACGGGCTAGCGGGGGGTACAATGAGCAGTTCTTC. Translating gives CASSPRASGGYNEQFF.

This clonotype has a handful of counts. The chain has TRBV28 and TRBJ2-7; 8 nucleotides match TRBD1. This CDR3 has 13 amino acids. Germline V gene data show CDR1 as MDHEN and CDR2 as SYDVKM. Trimming removed 6 bases from V and 4 bases from J; junction bases left unmatched: 5. The CDR3 DNA sequence: TGTGCCAGCAGCCAGGACAGGGTATACGAGCAGTACTTC. This translates into CASSQDRVYEQYF.

This clonotype has a count of ten or more. This chain joins TRBV20-1 and TRBJ1-1; a possible D gene is TRBD1 (6 bases). Trimming left V 3 bases short and J 4 bases short, with 12 bases between. The CDR3 is 13 amino acids. Germline values: CDR1 DFQATT, CDR2 SNEGSKA (reference sequence). As DNA, the CDR3 is TGCAGTGCTAGTAGGGGGGTTGGCACTGAAGCTTTCTTT. This encodes CSASRGVGTEAFF.

This chain joins TRBV20-1 and TRBJ2-2, with D hard to call. CDR1 DFQATT and CDR2 SNEGSKA come from the germline V gene (reference sequence). V shed 6 bases and J shed 1 base, with 9 bases lying between them. The CDR3 has 13 amino acids. In DNA form, the CDR3 reads TGCAGTGCAGTTGGATTGAACACCGGGGAGCTGTTTTTT. Translated, it gives CSAVGLNTGELFF.

A few counts support this clonotype. This chain joins TRBV2 and TRBJ2-5; 13 positions match TRBD2. The CDR3 consists of 16 residues. Trimming at V came to 1 base and at J to 5 bases, leaving 4 bases not matched to a gene. Per the germline V gene, CDR1 is SNHLY and CDR2 is FYNNEI. The DNA for the CDR3 is TGTGCCAGCAGTGAAGTGGGGACTAGCGGGGCGGAGACCCAGTACTTC. As protein: CASSEVGTSGAETQYF.

This clonotype appeared many times. The CDR3 is CASSLGGINYGYTF. For the CDR3, the DNA is TGCGCCAGCAGCTTGGGTGGGATTAACTATGGCTACACCTTC. The chain carries TRBV5-1 and TRBJ1-2; D call uncertain. The CDR3 sequence is 14 residues long. V was trimmed by 0 bases and J by 1 base, leaving 7 bases between them. The germline V gene has CDR1 SGHRS and CDR2 YFSETQ.

V gene TRBV27 combines with J gene TRBJ2-2; 7 bases align to TRBD1. The CDR3 has 15 residues. From germline, CDR1 is MNHEY and CDR2 SMNVEV (reference sequence). V was pared by 6 bases and J by 0 bases, with 4 bases of the junction left unmatched. The CDR3, as DNA: TGTGCCAGCAGCAGACAGGGATCGAACACCGGGGAGCTGTTTTTT. It encodes CASSRQGSNTGELFF.

This clonotype was detected ten times or more. At one of its ends the junction is not consistent with the germline gene, which may arise from a read error. The chain couples TRBV29-1 to TRBJ2-3; D is uncertain. Germline-derived CDR1 and CDR2 are SQVTM and ANQGSEA. The CDR3 is 15 amino acids. Here the CDR3 DNA reads TGCAGCGTTCAAGAACGGATAAATGGTCCAGATACGCAGTATTTT. Translation: CSVQERINGPDTQYF.

This clonotype was seen a handful of times. The genes are TRBV5-1 and TRBJ2-7, with TRBD2 identical over 8 bases. V shed 9 bases, J shed 7 bases, and the junction held 15 bases outside the gene matches. The CDR3 is 14 amino acids. Germline V gene data show CDR1 as SGHRS and CDR2 as YFSETQ. The DNA for the CDR3 is TGCGCCACCTCCATCGGGGGGGAGCTCTGGGAGCAGTACTTC. This translates into CATSIGGELWEQYF.

The chain combines TRBV18 with TRBJ2-7, with no clear D. V dropped 2 bases and J dropped 3 bases, with 8 bases sitting between them. The V gene's germline CDR1 is KGHSH and CDR2 LQKENI. CDR3 length: 13 amino acids. The CDR3 region is CASSPGSLYEQYF. The CDR3 coding sequence is TGTGCCAGCTCACCAGGGTCCCTCTACGAGCAGTACTTC.

A few counts support this clonotype. V is TRBV7-9 and J is TRBJ1-1; D is possibly TRBD1 (6 bases). The CDR3 consists of 15 residues. The germline V and J ends were trimmed by 3 bases and 5 bases, with 16 bases remaining between them. The germline gives CDR1 SEHNR, CDR2 FQNEAQ (reference sequence). The CDR3 here is CASSFSNRAGTEAFF. CDR3 nucleotides: TGTGCCAGCAGCTTTTCTAACAGGGCGGGGACTGAAGCTTTCTTT.

This clonotype has a handful of counts. The V and J genes are TRBV2 and TRBJ2-7, with 8 bases fitting TRBD1. Germline V lookup: CDR1 SNHLY, CDR2 FYNNEI. This CDR3 is built from 13 residues. V shed 4 bases and J 3 bases; nucleotides not matched to a gene: 2. The CDR3 region is CASSGQGIYEQYF. CDR3 coding DNA: TGTGCCAGCAGTGGACAGGGGATCTACGAGCAGTACTTC.

This clonotype was picked up a small number of times. The CDR3 reads CAWSGTGREKLFF. CDR3 DNA: TGTGCCTGGAGCGGGACAGGGAGAGAAAAACTGTTTTTT. The J gene is TRBJ1-4, the V gene TRBV30; 9 nucleotides align to TRBD1. V was pared by 3 bases and J by 8 bases, with 4 bases of the junction left unmatched. This CDR3 has 13 residues. Germline V gene lookup returns CDR1 GTSNPN and CDR2 SVGIG (reference sequence).

This clonotype was recorded once. This chain connects TRBV2 to TRBJ2-3; no clear D gene. V was cut by 6 bases and J by 6 bases, with 7 bases left in between. The germline gives CDR1 SNHLY, CDR2 FYNNEI. This CDR3 is built from 11 residues. The CDR3 spells CASRAGDTQYF. For the CDR3, the DNA is TGTGCCAGCAGGGCTGGGGATACGCAGTATTTT.

This clonotype was found many times. The chain is built from TRBV7-8 and TRBJ2-2; the D is unclear. This CDR3 has 12 amino acids. Germline CDR1 reads SGHVS; CDR2 reads FQNEAQ. V lost 7 bases and J 4 bases, leaving 7 bases between the germline ends. In nucleotides, the CDR3 is TGTGCCAGCACCCAGAGCACCGGGGAGCTGTTTTTT. Its translation is CASTQSTGELFF.

This clonotype occurred many times. V is TRBV24-1 and J is TRBJ1-1, with 7 nucleotides matching TRBD1. This CDR3 contains 14 residues. CDR1 and CDR2 from the germline V gene are KGHDR and SFDVKD. Trimming took 3 bases from V and 6 from J; bases not matched to a gene: 6. The CDR3 is CATSDTRQGSEAFF. CDR3 nucleotides: TGTGCCACCAGTGATACCCGACAGGGCTCTGAAGCTTTCTTT.